The entry below describes one T cell receptor beta chain. Its antigen remains unidentified. The sample originates from a study of Ad26.COV2.S vaccination and SARS-CoV-2 variants. For the study at large: Once or twice, 56 days apart, Ad26.COV2.S was delivered intramuscularly. Overall study results and limits: Responses of spike-specific T cells (both CD8+ and CD4+) reportedly showed substantial breadth after vaccination. While placebo recipients had lower spike-specific TCR breadth, vaccine recipients had more.

The germline V gene has CDR1 LNHDA and CDR2 SQIVND (reference sequence). CDR3 length equals 14 residues. V trimming: 2 bases; J trimming: 3 bases; junction bases outside the gene matches: 3. The sample's treatment: 19 received Ad26.COV2.S at low or high dose, single or two shots; several received placebo; per-sample allocation not given. It was on day 63 after the first vaccine or placebo injection that samples were taken. TCRdb keeps only in-frame clones here, not all; method: immunoSEQ multiplex PCR. The sample consists of roughly 380,000 clones, 80% to 90% of them appearing once. The sequenced sample was peripheral blood, obtained in a trial of Ad26.COV2.S vaccine versus placebo. The chain has TRBV19 and TRBJ2-7; TRBD1 agrees at 8 bases. The source of this sequence is a person aged 18-65 years who received the Ad26.COV2.S COVID-19 vaccine or a placebo. The CDR3 sequence is CASSINRGDYEQYF. DNA for the CDR3: TGTGCCAGTAGTATAAACAGGGGGGACTACGAGCAGTACTTC.